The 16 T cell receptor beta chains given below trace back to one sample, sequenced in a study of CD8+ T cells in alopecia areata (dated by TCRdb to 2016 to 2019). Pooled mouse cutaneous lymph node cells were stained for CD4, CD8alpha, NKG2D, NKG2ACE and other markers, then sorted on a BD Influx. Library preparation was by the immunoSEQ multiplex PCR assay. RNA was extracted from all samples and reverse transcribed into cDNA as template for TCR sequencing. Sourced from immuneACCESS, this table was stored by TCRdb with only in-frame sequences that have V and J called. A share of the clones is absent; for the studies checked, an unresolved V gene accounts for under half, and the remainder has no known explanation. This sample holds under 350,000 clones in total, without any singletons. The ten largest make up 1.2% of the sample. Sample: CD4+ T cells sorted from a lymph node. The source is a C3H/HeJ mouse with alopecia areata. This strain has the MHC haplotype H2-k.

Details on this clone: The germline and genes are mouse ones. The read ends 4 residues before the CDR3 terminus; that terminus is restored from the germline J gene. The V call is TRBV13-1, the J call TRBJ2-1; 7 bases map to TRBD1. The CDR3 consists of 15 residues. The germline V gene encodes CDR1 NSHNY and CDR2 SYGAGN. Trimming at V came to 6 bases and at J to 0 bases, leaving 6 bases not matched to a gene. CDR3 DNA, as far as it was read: TGTGCCAGCACTCCGGGACAGAATAACTATGCT. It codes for CASTPGQNNYA. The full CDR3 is CASTPGQNNYAEQFF.

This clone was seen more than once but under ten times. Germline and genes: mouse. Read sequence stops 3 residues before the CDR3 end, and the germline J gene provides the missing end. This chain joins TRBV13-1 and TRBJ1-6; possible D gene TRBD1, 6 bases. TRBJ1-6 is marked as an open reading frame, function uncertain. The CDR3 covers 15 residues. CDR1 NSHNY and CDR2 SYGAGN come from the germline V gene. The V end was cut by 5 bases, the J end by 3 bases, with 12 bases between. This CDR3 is CASRDPGHYNSPLYF. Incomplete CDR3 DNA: TGTGCCAGCAGGGATCCGGGACACTATAATTCGCCC.

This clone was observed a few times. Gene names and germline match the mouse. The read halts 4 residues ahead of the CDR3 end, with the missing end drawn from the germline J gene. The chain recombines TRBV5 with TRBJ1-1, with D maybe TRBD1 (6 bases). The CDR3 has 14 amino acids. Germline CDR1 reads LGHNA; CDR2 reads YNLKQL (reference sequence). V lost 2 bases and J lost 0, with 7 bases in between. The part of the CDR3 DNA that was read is TGTGCCAGCAGCCAATACAGGGAGAACACA. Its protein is CASSQYRENT. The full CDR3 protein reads CASSQYRENTEVFF.

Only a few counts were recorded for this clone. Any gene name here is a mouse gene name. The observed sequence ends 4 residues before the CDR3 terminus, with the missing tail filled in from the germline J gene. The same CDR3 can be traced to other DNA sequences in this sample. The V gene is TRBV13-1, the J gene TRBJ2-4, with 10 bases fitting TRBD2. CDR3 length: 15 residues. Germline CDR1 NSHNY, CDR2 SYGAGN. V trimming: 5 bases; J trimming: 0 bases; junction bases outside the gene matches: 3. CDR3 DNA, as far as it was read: TGTGCCAGCAGCGGACTGGGGGCTAGTCAAAAC. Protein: CASSGLGASQN. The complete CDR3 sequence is CASSGLGASQNTLYF.

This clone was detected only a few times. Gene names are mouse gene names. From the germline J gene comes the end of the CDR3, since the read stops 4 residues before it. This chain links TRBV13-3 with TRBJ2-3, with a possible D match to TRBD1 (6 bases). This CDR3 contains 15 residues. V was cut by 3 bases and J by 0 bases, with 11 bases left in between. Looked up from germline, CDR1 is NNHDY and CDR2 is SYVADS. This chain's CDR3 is CASSGQGRSAETLYF. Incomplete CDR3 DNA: TGTGCCAGCAGTGGGCAGGGGCGTAGTGCAGAA.

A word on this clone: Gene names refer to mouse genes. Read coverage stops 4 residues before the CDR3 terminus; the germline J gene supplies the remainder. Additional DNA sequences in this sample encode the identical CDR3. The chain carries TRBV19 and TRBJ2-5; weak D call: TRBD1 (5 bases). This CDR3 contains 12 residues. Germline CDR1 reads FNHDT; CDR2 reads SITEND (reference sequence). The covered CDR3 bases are TGTGCCAGCAGTATACAGGGTGAC. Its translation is CASSIQGD. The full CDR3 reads CASSIQGDTQYF.

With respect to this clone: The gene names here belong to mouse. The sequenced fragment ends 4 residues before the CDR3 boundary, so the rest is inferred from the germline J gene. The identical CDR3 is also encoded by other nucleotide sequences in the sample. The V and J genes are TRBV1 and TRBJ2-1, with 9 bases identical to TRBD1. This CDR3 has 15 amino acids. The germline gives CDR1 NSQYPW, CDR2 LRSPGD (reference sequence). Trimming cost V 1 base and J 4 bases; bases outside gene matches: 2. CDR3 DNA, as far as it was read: TGCACCTGCAGTGCAGCCGGGACAGGGTATGCT. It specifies CTCSAAGTGYA. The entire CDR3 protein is CTCSAAGTGYAEQFF.

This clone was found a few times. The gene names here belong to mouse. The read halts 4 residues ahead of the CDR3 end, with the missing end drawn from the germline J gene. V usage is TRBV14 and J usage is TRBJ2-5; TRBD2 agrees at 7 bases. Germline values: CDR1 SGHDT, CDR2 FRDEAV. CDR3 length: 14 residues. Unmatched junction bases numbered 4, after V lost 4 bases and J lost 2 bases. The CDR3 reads CASSPYWGQDTQYF. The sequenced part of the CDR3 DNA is TGTGCCAGCAGTCCCTACTGGGGCCAAGAC.

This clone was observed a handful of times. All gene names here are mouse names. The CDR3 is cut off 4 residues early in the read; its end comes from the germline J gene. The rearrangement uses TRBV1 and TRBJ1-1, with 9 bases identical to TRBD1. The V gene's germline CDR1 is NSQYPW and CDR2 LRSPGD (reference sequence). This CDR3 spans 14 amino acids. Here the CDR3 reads CTCSAVGQGPEVFF. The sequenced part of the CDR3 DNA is TGCACCTGCAGTGCAGTGGGACAGGGACCA.

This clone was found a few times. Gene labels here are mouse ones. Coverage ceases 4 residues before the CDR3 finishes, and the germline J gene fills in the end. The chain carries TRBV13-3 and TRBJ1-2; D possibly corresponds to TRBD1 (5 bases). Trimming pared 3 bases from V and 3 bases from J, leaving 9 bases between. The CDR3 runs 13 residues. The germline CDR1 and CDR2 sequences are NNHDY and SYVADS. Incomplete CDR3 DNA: TGTGCCAGCAGTGCTCAGGGAGACTCC. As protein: CASSAQGDS. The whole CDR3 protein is CASSAQGDSDYTF.

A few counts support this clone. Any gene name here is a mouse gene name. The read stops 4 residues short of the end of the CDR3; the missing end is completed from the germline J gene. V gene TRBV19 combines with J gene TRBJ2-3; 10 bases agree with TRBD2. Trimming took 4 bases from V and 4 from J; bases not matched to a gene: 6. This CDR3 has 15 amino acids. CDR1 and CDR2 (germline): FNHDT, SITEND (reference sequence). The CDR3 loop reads CASSLTGGSSETLYF. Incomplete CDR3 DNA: TGTGCCAGCAGTTTGACTGGGGGGTCATCAGAA.

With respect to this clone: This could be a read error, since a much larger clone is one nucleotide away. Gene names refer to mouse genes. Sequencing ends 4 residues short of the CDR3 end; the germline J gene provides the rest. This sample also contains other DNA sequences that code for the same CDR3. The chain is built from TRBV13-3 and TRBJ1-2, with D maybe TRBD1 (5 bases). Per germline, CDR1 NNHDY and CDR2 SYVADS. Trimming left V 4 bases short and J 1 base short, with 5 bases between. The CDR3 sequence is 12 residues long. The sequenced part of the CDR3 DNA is TGTGCCAGCAGTCAGGGAAACTCC. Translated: CASSQGNS. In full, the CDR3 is CASSQGNSDYTF.

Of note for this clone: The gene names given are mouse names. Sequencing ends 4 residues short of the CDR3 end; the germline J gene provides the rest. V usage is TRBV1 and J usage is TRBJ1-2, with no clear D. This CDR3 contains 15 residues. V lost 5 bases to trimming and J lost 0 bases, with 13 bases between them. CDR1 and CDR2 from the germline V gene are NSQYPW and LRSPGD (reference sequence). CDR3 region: CTCSSSLTANSDYTF. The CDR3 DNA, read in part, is TGCACCTGCAGTTCTTCCCTTACAGCAAACTCC.

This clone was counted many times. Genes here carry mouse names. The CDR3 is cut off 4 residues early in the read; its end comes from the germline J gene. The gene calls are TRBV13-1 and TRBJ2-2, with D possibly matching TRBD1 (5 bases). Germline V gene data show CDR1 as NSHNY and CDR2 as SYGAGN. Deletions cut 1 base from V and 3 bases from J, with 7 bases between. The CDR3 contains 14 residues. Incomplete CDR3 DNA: TGTGCCAGCAGTGATCGCAGGGACACCGGG. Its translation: CASSDRRDTG. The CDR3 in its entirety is CASSDRRDTGQLYF.

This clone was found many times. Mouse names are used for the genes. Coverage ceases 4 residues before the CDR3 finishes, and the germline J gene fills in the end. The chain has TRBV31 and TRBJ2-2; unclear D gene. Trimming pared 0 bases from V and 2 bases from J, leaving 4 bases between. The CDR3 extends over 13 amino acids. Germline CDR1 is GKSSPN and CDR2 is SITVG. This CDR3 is CAWSLQNTGQLYF. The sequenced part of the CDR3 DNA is TGTGCCTGGAGTCTACAGAACACCGGG.

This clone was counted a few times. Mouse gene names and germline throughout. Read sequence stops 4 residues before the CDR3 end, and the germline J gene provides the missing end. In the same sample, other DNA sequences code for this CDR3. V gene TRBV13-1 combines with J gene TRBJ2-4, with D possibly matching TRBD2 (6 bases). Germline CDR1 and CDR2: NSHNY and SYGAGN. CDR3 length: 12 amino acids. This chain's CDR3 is CASSGTVNTLYF. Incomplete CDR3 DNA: TGTGCCAGCAGTGGGACTGTAAAC.